This T cell receptor (beta chain) was retrieved from a study of shared clonotypes between healthy human individuals. Study observations and caveats: Researchers found naive subsets generally carried larger estimated richness than memory subsets. The donor pool, a small one, limited the genetic and exposure-history diversity represented.

In germline, CDR1 is LGHNA, CDR2 YNFKEQ. After removal of 4 bases from V and 4 bases from J, the junction contained 8 bases not matched to a gene. The CDR3 has 16 amino acids. The CD4+ fraction was divided into a CD45RA+ naive subset and a CD45RA-negative memory subset. This table comes from immunoSEQ multiplex PCR, and its TCRdb copy is limited to in-frame clones, with some not included. The table lists around 1,100,000 clones, 60% to 85% of them singletons. On this clone: What it binds is not known.

The J gene is TRBJ2-2, the V gene TRBV4-2; 8 bases line up with TRBD2. The sequence came from a young man in good health. Some clones in this sample may be carry-over from other donors' samples. Material: memory CD4+ T cells from PBMCs. Sample subset: CD45RA-negative fraction. CDR3: CASSPNSGSLTGELFF. CDR3 nucleotide sequence: TGTGCCAGCAGCCCAAACAGCGGGAGTCTCACCGGGGAGCTGTTTTTT.